A few counts support the clone carrying this TCR beta chain. The antigen is not known. The protocol was immunoSEQ multiplex PCR, while the TCRdb copy is restricted to in-frame clones and leaves out a portion. Of roughly 2,700 clones in the sample, 81% are singletons; the top ten hold more than 8%. The source of the sample is a study of immune evolution from preneoplasia to lung adenocarcinoma. The V and J ends lost 3 bases and 4 bases respectively, with 15 bases between them. The germline V gene encodes CDR1 MNHNS and CDR2 SASEGT. The CDR3 extends over 15 amino acids. General study points: Later-stage lesions seemingly showed higher T cell density and diversity than normal lung.

This receptor was identified in a person aged 60-79 years with lung adenocarcinoma. The rearrangement uses TRBV6-1 and TRBJ1-2; D is unclear. The sample taken for sequencing was FFPE adjacent normal lung tissue. The CDR3 protein is CASSEAADYLYGYTF. Here the CDR3 DNA reads TGTGCCAGCAGTGAGGCAGCCGACTACCTCTATGGCTACACCTTC.